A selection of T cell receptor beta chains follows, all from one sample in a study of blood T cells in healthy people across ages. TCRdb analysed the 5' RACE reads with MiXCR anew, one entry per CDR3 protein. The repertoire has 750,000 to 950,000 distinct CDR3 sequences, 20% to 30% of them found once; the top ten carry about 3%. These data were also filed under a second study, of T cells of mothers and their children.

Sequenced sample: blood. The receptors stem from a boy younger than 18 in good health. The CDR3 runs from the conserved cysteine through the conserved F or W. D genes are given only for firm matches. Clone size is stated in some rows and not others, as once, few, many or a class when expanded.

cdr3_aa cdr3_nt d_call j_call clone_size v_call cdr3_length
CSAWTGPVDEQYF TGCAGTGCTTGGACAGGGCCAGTGGACGAGCAGTACTTC TRBD1 TRBJ2-7 . TRBV20-1 13
CASSQVGTLETQYF TGCGCCAGCAGCCAAGTGGGGACCTTGGAGACCCAGTACTTC . TRBJ2-5 . TRBV4-1 14
CASSPGGPPNYGYTF TGTGCCAGCAGCCCCGGGGGCCCACCAAACTATGGCTACACCTTC . TRBJ1-2 . TRBV6-1 15
CASSYSRQGHIQYF TGTGCCAGCAGTTACTCGAGGCAGGGACACATTCAGTACTTC . TRBJ2-4 few TRBV6-5 14
CASTLGSGATYNEQFF TGTGCCAGCACCCTAGGGTCCGGGGCAACCTACAATGAGCAGTTCTTC . TRBJ2-1 few TRBV2 16
CASSRWRADYGYTF TGTGCCAGCAGCCGTTGGAGGGCCGACTATGGCTACACCTTC . TRBJ1-2 few TRBV7-9 14
CASSVGSLGGTDTQYF TGTGCCAGCAGCGTAGGAAGCCTCGGGGGCACAGATACGCAGTATTTT . TRBJ2-3 few TRBV9 16
CASRRLAGIQIRETQYF TGCGCCAGCAGACGACTAGCGGGGATCCAAATCCGGGAGACCCAGTACTTC TRBD2 TRBJ2-5 few TRBV5-1 17
CASRRTCGGYEQYF TGTGCCAGCAGGAGGACTTGCGGGGGATACGAGCAGTACTTC TRBD2 TRBJ2-7 once TRBV2 14
CASSLAQGAKAKNIQYF TGTGCCAGCAGCTTAGCGCAGGGGGCGAAAGCCAAAAACATTCAGTACTTC TRBD1 TRBJ2-4 few TRBV7-6 17
CASSLILGKMEQFF TGTGCCAGCAGCTTAATATTGGGGAAGATGGAGCAGTTCTTC . TRBJ2-1 . TRBV7-2 14
CASSLRDSRSQPQHF TGTGCCAGCTCCCTCCGGGACAGTCGTAGTCAGCCCCAGCATTTT TRBD1 TRBJ1-5 few TRBV6-2/TRBV6-3 15
CASSRRTPRETQYF TGCGCCAGCAGTCGGCGGACGCCGAGAGAGACCCAGTACTTC . TRBJ2-5 . TRBV23-1 14
CASSPAYQANYGYTF TGTGCCAGCTCACCAGCTTACCAAGCTAACTATGGCTACACCTTC . TRBJ1-2 few TRBV18 15
CASSTLPGGSYNEQFF TGTGCCAGCAGCACCCTTCCCGGGGGATCCTACAATGAGCAGTTCTTC . TRBJ2-1 . TRBV7-3 16
CAISETDRAANF TGTGCCATCAGTGAAACAGACAGGGCTGCGAACTTC TRBD1 TRBJ2-5 few TRBV10-3 12
CASSLVEGTNYGYTF TGTGCCAGCAGCTTAGTAGAGGGAACTAACTATGGCTACACCTTC . TRBJ1-2 . TRBV7-9 15
CASSQQTTQTEETQYF TGTGCCAGCAGCCAGCAAACCACTCAGACAGAAGAGACCCAGTACTTC . TRBJ2-5 . TRBV3-1 16
CASSLLGLATDTQYF TGCGCCAGCAGCCTTCTGGGTTTGGCCACAGATACGCAGTATTTT . TRBJ2-3 . TRBV4-1 15
CASSAGLAAQETQYF TGTGCCAGCAGCGCTGGACTAGCGGCCCAAGAGACCCAGTACTTC TRBD2 TRBJ2-5 few TRBV9 15
CASSAVQAGSYEQYF TGTGCCAGCAGTGCTGTCCAAGCAGGCTCCTACGAGCAGTACTTC . TRBJ2-7 . TRBV6-1 15
CASSQETSGASTDTQYF TGTGCCAGCAGCCAAGAAACTAGCGGGGCAAGCACAGATACGCAGTATTTT TRBD2 TRBJ2-3 few TRBV3-1 17